The 30 T cell receptor beta chains listed next were all sequenced from one sample in a study of blood T cell repertoires in COVID-19. Data came from immunoSEQ multiplex PCR; TCRdb stores just in-frame clones and leaves some out. The sample includes around 300,000 clones, around 87% of them seen just once. Sequencing was done on a sample of PBMCs or T cells enriched from blood (not recorded which). The receptors stem from a woman aged 25 to 39 who had recovered from COVID-19.

The rearrangement links TRBV7-9 to TRBJ2-5; the D is unclear. V lost 2 bases to trimming and J lost 1 base, with 8 bases between them. The CDR3 runs to 14 residues. CDR1 and CDR2 (germline): SEHNR, FQNEAQ (reference sequence). The CDR3 coding sequence is TGTGCCAGCAGCTTAAACAGCTTCCAAGAGACCCAGTACTTC. The encoded protein is CASSLNSFQETQYF.

V gene TRBV5-4 combines with J gene TRBJ2-7; D uncertain. The germline V gene has CDR1 SGHNT and CDR2 YYREEE (reference sequence). The CDR3 has 15 amino acids. Trimming pared 0 bases from V and 0 bases from J, leaving 10 bases between. This chain's CDR3 is CASSLGHPSSYEQYF. As DNA, the CDR3 is TGTGCCAGCAGCTTGGGACATCCGAGCTCCTACGAGCAGTACTTC.

The rearrangement joins TRBV25-1 to TRBJ1-3; D is unclear. This CDR3 comprises 15 residues. The V gene's germline CDR1 is MGHDK and CDR2 SYGVNS. The ends were cut back, 3 bases at V and 3 bases at J, with 12 bases in the middle. CDR3 sequence reads: CASSDSRLGGNTIYF. DNA for the CDR3: TGTGCCAGCAGTGATAGTCGGCTAGGTGGAAACACCATATATTTT.

This clone was detected only once. This chain connects TRBV2 to TRBJ2-5, with TRBD2 matching 7 bases. The CDR3 sequence is 15 residues long. J was trimmed by 3 bases and V by 1 base; bases with no gene match: 5. Germline V gene lookup returns CDR1 SNHLY and CDR2 FYNNEI. The chain's CDR3 is CASSEVARGKETQYF. CDR3 bases: TGTGCCAGCAGTGAAGTTGCGCGGGGGAAAGAGACCCAGTACTTC.

This chain uses TRBV27 with TRBJ1-6; no clear D gene. Trimming removed 5 bases from V and 8 bases from J, with 25 bases in between. CDR1 and CDR2 (germline): MNHEY, SMNVEV (reference sequence). The CDR3 runs 18 residues. CDR3 sequence: CASSPQTRPLTKYSPLHF. The CDR3 DNA is TGTGCCAGCAGTCCCCAAACTAGGCCATTGACGAAGTATTCACCCCTCCACTTT.

The chain links TRBV19 to TRBJ2-2; 11 bases are a match to TRBD1. CDR1 and CDR2 from the germline V gene are LNHDA and SQIVND (reference sequence). The CDR3 spans 15 residues. V lost 4 bases and J lost 7; bases outside the gene matches: 5. The CDR3 DNA sequence: TGTGCCAGTAGTACCGGGACAGGGGGAGTCGGGGAGCTGTTTTTT. This sequence encodes CASSTGTGGVGELFF.

This clone appeared a few times. The chain carries TRBV6-4 and TRBJ2-3; 9 bases line up with TRBD2. Trimming took 2 bases from V and 4 from J; bases not matched to a gene: 4. Germline-derived CDR1 and CDR2 are MRHNA and SNTAGT. There are 15 residues in the CDR3. This CDR3 is CASSDGRGGADTQYF. For the CDR3, the DNA is TGTGCCAGCAGTGACGGGCGGGGGGGCGCAGATACGCAGTATTTT.

This CDR3 is CASRPFVGDFEAFF. The CDR3 region has the DNA TGTGCCAGCAGGCCCTTCGTAGGGGACTTTGAAGCTTTCTTT. The V call is TRBV11-1, the J call TRBJ1-1, with D perhaps matching TRBD1 (5 bases). The CDR3 consists of 14 residues. Germline CDR1 reads SGHAT; CDR2 reads FQDESV (reference sequence). Trimming took off 6 bases at V and 7 bases at J, with 18 bases between the two ends.

The chain couples TRBV4-1 to TRBJ1-2, with TRBD1 identical over 7 bases. This CDR3 is built from 18 residues. Germline V gene data show CDR1 as MGHRA and CDR2 as YSYEKL. J gave up 5 bases and V 1 base, and 16 bases lay outside the gene matches. The CDR3 sequence is CASSQGRGAGTEPYGYTF. The DNA for the CDR3 is TGCGCCAGCAGCCAAGGGCGGGGTGCGGGGACAGAACCTTATGGCTACACCTTC.

This chain links TRBV7-2 with TRBJ2-1; D gene uncertain. Trimming took 1 base from V and 8 from J, leaving 12 bases between them. This CDR3 comprises 14 residues. Germline assignment: CDR1 SGHTA and CDR2 FQGNSA. CDR3 protein: CASSLDYGGDEQFF. In DNA form, the CDR3 reads TGTGCCAGCAGCTTAGATTACGGTGGAGATGAGCAGTTCTTC.

This chain's CDR3 is CASSTSGTGAEKLFF. The CDR3 DNA reads as TGTGCCAGCAGTACCTCCGGGACAGGGGCTGAAAAACTGTTTTTT. The chain recombines TRBV6-5 with TRBJ1-4, with 10 bases matching TRBD1. Germline lookup yields CDR1 MNHEY and CDR2 SVGAGI. Trimming took 5 bases from V and 7 from J; bases not matched to a gene: 7. The CDR3 is made up of 15 amino acids.

V and J are TRBV3-1 (or the pseudogene TRBV3-2) and TRBJ2-3; 8 nucleotides agree with TRBD1. The CDR3 covers 15 residues. Germline V lookup: CDR1 LGHDT, CDR2 YNNKEL (reference sequence). The J segment lost 0 bases and the V segment lost 3 bases, leaving 2 bases of the junction unmatched. CDR3 sequence: CASSHTGGSTDTQYF. The DNA for the CDR3 is TGTGCCAGCAGCCATACAGGGGGGAGCACAGATACGCAGTATTTT.

The chain is built from TRBV3-1 (or the pseudogene TRBV3-2) and TRBJ2-1; 10 nucleotides line up with TRBD2. The CDR3 totals 15 residues. V lost 0 bases, J lost 9 bases, and 5 bases stayed unmatched. Germline values: CDR1 LGHDT, CDR2 YNNKEL (reference sequence). CDR3 amino acids: CASSQDQAGGREQFF. CDR3 in DNA: TGTGCCAGCAGCCAAGATCAAGCGGGGGGGCGTGAGCAGTTCTTC.

This clone was detected only a few times. This chain links TRBV30 with TRBJ2-2, with a weak D call TRBD1 (5 bases). This CDR3 contains 12 residues. Germline V CDR1 and CDR2: GTSNPN, SVGIG (reference sequence). Trimming took off 5 bases at V and 5 bases at J, with 9 bases between the two ends. The CDR3: CAWSRATGELFF. In nucleotides, the CDR3 is TGTGCCTGGTCCAGGGCAACCGGGGAGCTGTTTTTT.

V is TRBV7-3 and J is TRBJ2-1, with D possibly being TRBD2 (6 bases). V was pared by 1 base and J by 2 bases, with 6 bases between. This CDR3 region has 14 residues. Looked up from germline, CDR1 is SGHTA and CDR2 is FQGTGA. The CDR3 loop is CASSLRGAYNEQFF. The CDR3 DNA sequence: TGTGCCAGCAGCTTAAGGGGGGCCTACAATGAGCAGTTCTTC. Full variable domain (rest looked up from reference TRBV7-3 and TRBJ2-1): GAGVSQTPSNKVTEKGKYVELRCDPISGHTALYWYRQSLGQGPEFLIYFQGTGAADDSGLPNDRFFAVRPEGSVSTLKIQRTERGDSAVYLCASSLRGAYNEQFFGPGTRLTVL.

The chain uses TRBV5-5 and TRBJ2-7; D might be TRBD1 (5 bases). Trimming cost V 5 bases and J 4 bases, with 13 bases left between them. Germline CDR1 SGHKS, CDR2 YYEKEE (reference sequence). This CDR3 has 13 amino acids. CDR3 nucleotide sequence: TGTGCCAGCAGACGGGTAGGACAATACGAGCAGTACTTC. This translates into CASRRVGQYEQYF.

The CDR3: CASSGDGEAEAFF. The CDR3 coding sequence is TGTGCCAGCAGCGGGGACGGGGAGGCTGAAGCTTTCTTT. The rearrangement joins TRBV12-3 or TRBV12-4 to TRBJ1-1; weak D call: TRBD1 (5 bases). Deletions cut 6 bases from V and 6 bases from J, with 14 bases between. The CDR3 spans 13 residues.

This clone was seen just once. J is TRBJ1-1 and V is TRBV7-2; TRBD1 aligns across 7 bases. CDR1 SGHTA and CDR2 FQGNSA come from the germline V gene. The CDR3 has 14 amino acids. Trimming at V came to 5 bases and at J to 1 base, leaving 4 bases not matched to a gene. This chain's CDR3 is CASSLGGANTEAFF. In nucleotides, the CDR3 is TGTGCCAGCAGCCTAGGGGGCGCGAACACTGAAGCTTTCTTT.

The V gene is TRBV28, the J gene TRBJ1-6; TRBD1 matches at 8 bases. Trimming at V came to 6 bases and at J to 6 bases, leaving 10 bases not matched to a gene. The CDR3 consists of 16 residues. Germline V gives CDR1 MDHEN, CDR2 SYDVKM. The CDR3 region has the DNA TGTGCCAGCAGCCAAGGGACAGGAGGAATTAATTCACCCCTCCACTTT. Translated, it gives CASSQGTGGINSPLHF. The entire variable domain, with the rest obtained from reference TRBV28 and TRBJ1-6, is as follows: DVKVTQSSRYLVKRTGEKVFLECVQDMDHENMFWYRQDPGLGLRLIYFSYDVKMKEKGDIPEGYSVSREKKERFSLILESASTNQTSMYLCASSQGTGGINSPLHFGNGTRLTVT.

The chain links TRBV28 to TRBJ1-2; no firm D call. Trimming shortened V by 6 bases and J by 8 bases, and 16 bases separated the two germline ends. Germline CDR1 and CDR2: MDHEN and SYDVKM. The CDR3 runs 13 residues. CDR3 protein: CASSRDSYEGYTF. CDR3 nucleotide sequence: TGTGCCAGCAGCCGAGACTCCTACGAGGGCTACACCTTC.

The CDR3, as DNA: TGTGCCAGCAGTTTATACTCCCCCCGACAGGGGGCTAGGGTCACTGAAGCTTTCTTT. Translating it yields CASSLYSPRQGARVTEAFF. The chain employs TRBV27 and TRBJ1-1, with 10 bases that match TRBD1. V lost 1 base and J lost 4; bases outside the gene matches: 15. The length of the CDR3 is 19 residues. CDR1 and CDR2 (germline): MNHEY, SMNVEV (reference sequence).

V usage is TRBV3-1 (or the pseudogene TRBV3-2) and J usage is TRBJ2-7; D is possibly TRBD1 (6 bases). The length of the CDR3 is 14 residues. V lost 3 bases and J lost 0, with 9 bases in between. Germline-derived CDR1 and CDR2 are LGHDT and YNNKEL (reference sequence). CDR3 loop: CASSHLQGSYEQYF. DNA of the CDR3: TGTGCCAGCAGCCACCTACAGGGCTCCTACGAGCAGTACTTC.

This clone occurred once. The chain combines TRBV5-4 with TRBJ2-1; the match to TRBD2 covers 10 bases. The J segment lost 8 bases and the V segment lost 7 bases, leaving 9 bases of the junction unmatched. The CDR3 length is 14 residues. Germline V lookup: CDR1 SGHNT, CDR2 YYREEE (reference sequence). The CDR3, as DNA: TGTGCCAGCCGTCTAGCGGGGGCTGTGGATGAGCAGTTCTTC. Residues: CASRLAGAVDEQFF.

The chain uses TRBV7-2 and TRBJ2-5, with 10 bases lining up with TRBD2. Germline V gene data show CDR1 as SGHTA and CDR2 as FQGNSA. The V and J ends lost 5 bases and 4 bases, in that order; junction bases with no gene match: 7. The CDR3 loop spans 15 amino acids. DNA for the CDR3: TGTGCCAGCAGCCAGCTAGCGGGGGAATCAGAGACCCAGTACTTC. Residues: CASSQLAGESETQYF.

The chain recombines TRBV29-1 with TRBJ2-7, with TRBD2 matching 7 bases. This CDR3 region has 13 residues. Germline V gene sequence: CDR1 SQVTM, CDR2 ANQGSEA. V lost 4 bases and J lost 1; bases outside the gene matches: 4. The CDR3 DNA reads TGCAGCGTTGTACTAGCGTTTTCCTACGAGCAGTACTTC. Amino acid sequence: CSVVLAFSYEQYF.

This chain connects TRBV1 to TRBJ1-2; TRBD1, the D gene given by the table, was not confirmed from the DNA. TRBV1 corresponds to a pseudogene. This CDR3 is built from 17 residues. The CDR3 coding sequence is TGCACCAGCAGCCAAGATCCAGGGCCCCTAGTTAACTATGGCTACACCTTC. Its translation: CTSSQDPGPLVNYGYTF.

The rearrangement uses TRBV7-3 and TRBJ2-2; 8 nucleotides agree with TRBD1. Germline CDR1 SGHTA, CDR2 FQGTGA. The CDR3 is 14 amino acids. Trimming took 1 base from V and 5 from J; bases not matched to a gene: 0. The CDR3, as DNA: TGTGCCAGCAGCTTAAGACAGGGGACCGGGGAGCTGTTTTTT. Residues: CASSLRQGTGELFF.

The table lists this clone with a count of one. V is TRBV9 and J is TRBJ2-7, with unresolved D. This CDR3 region has 13 residues. Germline V gene data show CDR1 as SGDLS and CDR2 as YYNGEE. Deletions cut 0 bases from V and 0 bases from J, with 4 bases between. DNA of the CDR3: TGTGCCAGCAGCGTAGGGCTCTCCTACGAGCAGTACTTC. Its protein is CASSVGLSYEQYF.

The gene calls are TRBV2 and TRBJ1-4; TRBD1 might be the D (5 bases). The V and J ends lost 7 bases and 0 bases respectively, with 12 bases between them. The CDR3 runs to 15 residues. Germline V CDR1 and CDR2: SNHLY, FYNNEI. The CDR3, as DNA: TGTGCCAGCACCCCGACAGCCCCAACTAATGAAAAACTGTTTTTT. The encoded protein is CASTPTAPTNEKLFF.

The chain is built from TRBV6-4 and TRBJ2-3, with 8 bases aligning to TRBD2. V shed 3 bases and J 6 bases; nucleotides not matched to a gene: 5. Per germline, CDR1 MRHNA and CDR2 SNTAGT. This CDR3 region has 14 residues. The CDR3 DNA sequence: TGTGCCAGCAGTGAGATAGCGGGGTCGGATACGCAGTATTTT. Translating gives CASSEIAGSDTQYF.